This T cell receptor (beta chain) was retrieved from a study of T cells in Graves' hyperthyroidism and ophthalmopathy. The TCR beta CDR3 regions underwent amplification using RNA transcripts as the source. The HTBI primer set drove a first-round RT-PCR of the TCR CDR3. Using its own MiXCR run on the multiplex PCR reads, TCRdb lists one record per CDR3 protein. The table includes more than 300,000 distinct CDR3 sequences, approximately 17% detected once. Ophthalmopathy cases scored 3 or more on the Clinical Activity Score and 4 or more on NOSPECS grade, with duration below 3 months. Patients were excluded for uncontrolled infection, other autoimmune disease, pregnancy or lactation. The source of the PBMCs was 8.5 to 10 ml of fresh peripheral blood. Study results and caveats: In the blood, most expanded thyroid clonotypes above 0.001 appeared as well.

This clonotype appeared many times. Its specificity is unknown. Sequencing was performed on blood. This TCR was sampled from a man between 18 and 29 years old with Graves' ophthalmopathy.

The CDR3 DNA reads TGTGCCAGCAGTGAAGCCTTCACCTCCTACGAGCAGTACTTC. Protein sequence: CASSEAFTSYEQYF. The chain employs TRBV2 and TRBJ2-7; D is uncertain. Germline V gene sequence: CDR1 SNHLY, CDR2 FYNNEI. This CDR3 contains 14 residues. Trimming left V 0 bases short and J 0 bases short, with 6 bases between.